The TCR beta chain described here comes from a study of spatial heterogeneity in lung cancer. Study at large: Sequence detection consistently recorded a greater number of beta-chain than alpha-chain sequences.

A note on this clonotype: Its target is unknown.

Regarding the study as a whole: Ubiquitous, expanded tumor-derived TCRs were more frequently observed in blood at resection than at follow-up.

Individually, TCR cDNA molecules were each labelled with a unique molecular identifier. TCRdb called the 5' RACE reads again in MiXCR, with one record for every CDR3 protein. This sample yields roughly 18,000 distinct CDR3 sequences, of which over 15% are seen a single time; over 13% belongs to the top ten. Sample time point: sample taken at primary tumor resection. No cells were sorted before sequencing. The whole RNA sequenced was extracted from tumor, nontumor lung or frozen PBMC. 72 TRACERx patients with early, untreated non-small cell lung cancer donated samples. The TCR originated in a male donor with early-stage non-small cell lung cancer. The sequencing used PBMCs, collected at surgery.

The DNA for the CDR3 is TGTGCCAGCAGCTCCGACTCGACCTACGAGCAGTACTTC. This sequence encodes CASSSDSTYEQYF. The genes are TRBV7-9 and TRBJ2-7; D not resolved. The CDR3 length is 13 residues. Germline CDR1 reads SEHNR; CDR2 reads FQNEAQ (reference sequence). The V and J ends lost 4 bases and 2 bases respectively, with 9 bases between them.